Sequencing of this T cell receptor (beta chain) was carried out in a study of control samples from healthy donors and cancer patients. Repertoires were generated with immunoSEQ multiplex PCR, while TCRdb's copy carries only in-frame clones and drops some. The sample includes some 76,000 clones, under 90% seen only once; the top ten take about 20%. This CDR3 is 13 amino acids long. The germline V and J ends were trimmed by 6 bases and 7 bases, with 10 bases remaining between them. Germline lookup yields CDR1 MNHNY and CDR2 SVGAGI (reference sequence). This sequence joins TRBV6-6 and TRBJ1-6; a weak D match, TRBD1 (5 bases). Sequenced sample: PBMCs. The TCR was taken from a man in his sixties with lung cancer. CDR3 loop: CASSQTVNSPLHF. The DNA for the CDR3 is TGTGCCAGCAGCCAGACAGTAAATTCACCCCTCCACTTT.